This is a list of T cell receptor beta chains from one sample in a study of shared clonotypes between healthy human individuals. Profiled with immunoSEQ multiplex PCR; TCRdb holds only in-frame clones, not every one. The sample includes around 2,100,000 clones, less than 95% of them seen just once. The sequencing input was naive CD8+ T cells sorted from blood. The receptors were gathered from a man between 18 and 29 years old in good health. Each CDR3 is given with its conserved first and last residue. The D gene is left open where the match is weak. Size values are once, few and many counts, or a class for expanded clones, and some rows have none.

CDR3 DNA,CDR3 protein,J gene,clone size,V gene,D gene
TGTGCCAGCAGCTTAGCATATAATAGCGGGAGACCCTACAATGAGCAGTTCTTC,CASSLAYNSGRPYNEQFF,TRBJ2-1,-,TRBV7-2,TRBD2
TGTGCCAGCAGTTACGGACAGGGAGCCGGGGAGCTGTTTTTT,CASSYGQGAGELFF,TRBJ2-2,-,TRBV6-6,TRBD1
TGTGCCATCAGTGAGGTTAAGAGGGGCCCCTTCGAGGCCAACGTCCTGACTTTC,CAISEVKRGPFEANVLTF,TRBJ2-6,-,TRBV10-3,-
TGTGCCAGCAGCGTAGGGGGCGGGAGTAGCAATGAGCAGTTCTTC,CASSVGGGSSNEQFF,TRBJ2-1,-,TRBV9,TRBD2
TGTGCCTGGAGTGTAGGCGTAGGTGAGCAGTTCTTC,CAWSVGVGEQFF,TRBJ2-1,-,TRBV30,-
TGTGCCAGCAGCCCCTCGGACTCCTACAATGAGCAGTTCTTC,CASSPSDSYNEQFF,TRBJ2-1,-,TRBV2,-
TGTGCCAGCAGTTTGGTTGGGTCCACTGAAGCTTTCTTT,CASSLVGSTEAFF,TRBJ1-1,-,TRBV28,-
TGTGCCAGCAGCTTACACAGAACCTACGAGCAGTACTTC,CASSLHRTYEQYF,TRBJ2-7,-,TRBV11-1,-
TGTGCCAGCAGCCTGGGACTAGGCGGCTCCTACAATGAGCAGTTCTTC,CASSLGLGGSYNEQFF,TRBJ2-1,-,TRBV7-2,TRBD2
TGTGCCAGCAGCGTAGCAGCGAACTATGGCTACACCTTC,CASSVAANYGYTF,TRBJ1-2,-,TRBV9,-
TGTGCCAGCAGCCTCCCTGACAGGGAAGGGCACGAGCAGTACTTC,CASSLPDREGHEQYF,TRBJ2-7,-,TRBV13,TRBD1
TGTGCCAGCAGCTCCGGGACTAGTTACGAGCAGTACTTC,CASSSGTSYEQYF,TRBJ2-7,-,TRBV7-9,TRBD2
TGTGCCAGTGCGGACGAGACCCAGTACTTC,CASADETQYF,TRBJ2-5,-,TRBV11-2,-
TGTGCCAGCAGTGACCGGGACAGAGGATACTTGCAGTACTTC,CASSDRDRGYLQYF,TRBJ2-7,-,TRBV6-1,TRBD1
TGTGCCAGCAGCTCCGCGGGGGAGCAGTACTTC,CASSSAGEQYF,TRBJ2-7,-,TRBV28,-
TGTGCCATCAGTGATCTAGGCGTGGCCGGGGCGAATGAAAAACTGTTTTTT,CAISDLGVAGANEKLFF,TRBJ1-4,-,TRBV10-3,-
TGCGCCAGCAGCCCCCGGGACGCCGCCTACGAGCAGTACTTC,CASSPRDAAYEQYF,TRBJ2-7,-,TRBV4-1,-
TGTGCCAGCGACCACAGGGGTGCCAATCAGCCCCAGCATTTT,CASDHRGANQPQHF,TRBJ1-5,-,TRBV6-6,TRBD1
TGTGCCAGCAGTTCCAGGACTAGCGGGGAGGGGTACTTC,CASSSRTSGEGYF,TRBJ2-4,-,TRBV27,TRBD2
TGTGCAAGTCGCTTGAGCGCCAGCGAACAGGGTACCCGGAACACTGAAGCTTTCTTT,CASRLSASEQGTRNTEAFF,TRBJ1-1,-,TRBV12-2,-
TGTGCCTGGAGGGTGAACAGCAACTCTGGAAACACCATATATTTT,CAWRVNSNSGNTIYF,TRBJ1-3,-,TRBV30,-
TGTGCCAGCAGTTACTCCGACAGGACCCCAGGCACTGAAGCTTTCTTT,CASSYSDRTPGTEAFF,TRBJ1-1,-,TRBV6-5,-
TGTGCCAGCAGTGCCGGACTAGCGGGAGTAGTAAATGAGCAGTTCTTC,CASSAGLAGVVNEQFF,TRBJ2-1,-,TRBV27,TRBD2
TGTGCCAGCAGCTTCCGGACTAGCGGGATTGCCGGGGAGCTGTTTTTT,CASSFRTSGIAGELFF,TRBJ2-2,-,TRBV13,TRBD2
TGTGCCAGCAGCGTAGGAAATAAGGGCGAGCAGTACTTC,CASSVGNKGEQYF,TRBJ2-7,-,TRBV9,-
TGTGCCAGCAGTTTCACCCTACAGGGGTTGGACACCATATATTTT,CASSFTLQGLDTIYF,TRBJ1-3,once,TRBV28,TRBD1
TGTGCCAGCAGTGGGTACAGGGAGAGGGATGAAAAACTGTTTTTT,CASSGYRERDEKLFF,TRBJ1-4,-,TRBV25-1,-
TGTGCCAGCAGCCACCCCGGTCGGGAGAATGAGCAGTTCTTC,CASSHPGRENEQFF,TRBJ2-1,-,TRBV27,-
TGTGCCAGCAGCTTGGGGAACGGGGTGGAGACCCAGTACTTC,CASSLGNGVETQYF,TRBJ2-5,once,TRBV7-9,-
TGTGCCAGCAGCCAACCGGGTGGGACCTACGAGCAGTACTTC,CASSQPGGTYEQYF,TRBJ2-7,-,TRBV14,-
TGTGCCAGCAGTTACGGGATCAACACCGGGGAGCTGTTTTTT,CASSYGINTGELFF,TRBJ2-2,-,TRBV6-5,-
TGTGCCAGCAGCGTAGGATATAGCGGGGGCTCCTACGAGCAGTACTTC,CASSVGYSGGSYEQYF,TRBJ2-7,-,TRBV9,TRBD2
TGTGCCAGTAGTATAGGCGGCTCTTACGAGCAGTACTTC,CASSIGGSYEQYF,TRBJ2-7,-,TRBV19,-
TGTGCCAGCAGTGCCTCTAGCGGGGAAAAATACAATGAGCAGTTCTTC,CASSASSGEKYNEQFF,TRBJ2-1,-,TRBV27,TRBD2
TGTGCCAGCAGCTTGGAGGCAGCCTCCTATGGCTACACCTTC,CASSLEAASYGYTF,TRBJ1-2,-,TRBV5-6,-
TGTGCCAGTAGTTTCCTTGGGGGCGGACAGAATAATTCACCCCTCCACTTT,CASSFLGGGQNNSPLHF,TRBJ1-6,few,TRBV19,-
TGCGCCAGCAGCCAAGAATTAAGCGGGGTCTACAATGAGCAGTTCTTC,CASSQELSGVYNEQFF,TRBJ2-1,-,TRBV4-1,TRBD2
TGTGCCACCAGCAGCGACATCTACGAGCAGTACTTC,CATSSDIYEQYF,TRBJ2-7,-,TRBV15,-
TGTGCCAGCAGCCTAGGGACAGGGCAAGGCTACACCTTC,CASSLGTGQGYTF,TRBJ1-2,-,TRBV7-9,TRBD1
TGTGCCATCAGTGACCAAATGACAGTAACTAACTATGGCTACACCTTC,CAISDQMTVTNYGYTF,TRBJ1-2,-,TRBV10-3,-
TGTGCCAGCAGCGTAGAGCCGCCCTGGGAACTAGCGGGCCCAGATACGCAGTATTTT,CASSVEPPWELAGPDTQYF,TRBJ2-3,-,TRBV7-2,TRBD2
TGCGCCAGCAGCTTGGAGACTGAGTGGCCCTACAATGAGCAGTTCTTC,CASSLETEWPYNEQFF,TRBJ2-1,once,TRBV5-1,-